This T cell receptor beta chain was recorded in a study of CD8+CD57+ T cells in acquired aplastic anemia. Background on the study: Sorting CD4+ and CD8+ cells gave DNA averaging approximately 3 ug. Study-level results: Comparison of patients with controls identified about 27 shared CD8+ CDR3 sequences.

TCR beta VDJ and CDR3 profiling used genomic DNA as template. Each CDR3 protein gets one entry after TCRdb re-called the reads with MiXCR. The sample has roughly 200,000 distinct CDR3 sequences; roughly 65% are singletons. For this clonotype: What it binds is not known.

For sequencing, patients were chosen who had shown expansion of CD8+CD57+ cells by flow cytometry. In all patients, the disease was severe acquired aplastic anemia. Blood was sampled before the patients had received any therapy. The CDR3 has 13 residues. Trimming took 8 bases from V and 2 from J, leaving 13 bases between them. Germline V gene sequence: CDR1 SEHNR, CDR2 FQNEAQ (reference sequence). The source of this sequence is a human donor with aplastic anemia. The source material was sorted CD4+, CD8+, or CD8+CD57+ T cells (not recorded which) from PBMCs. The gene calls are TRBV7-9 and TRBJ2-7; D gene unclear. CDR3 nucleotides: TGTGCCAGCCGCCCGGAGAACACCTACGAGCAGTACTTC. Protein sequence: CASRPENTYEQYF.